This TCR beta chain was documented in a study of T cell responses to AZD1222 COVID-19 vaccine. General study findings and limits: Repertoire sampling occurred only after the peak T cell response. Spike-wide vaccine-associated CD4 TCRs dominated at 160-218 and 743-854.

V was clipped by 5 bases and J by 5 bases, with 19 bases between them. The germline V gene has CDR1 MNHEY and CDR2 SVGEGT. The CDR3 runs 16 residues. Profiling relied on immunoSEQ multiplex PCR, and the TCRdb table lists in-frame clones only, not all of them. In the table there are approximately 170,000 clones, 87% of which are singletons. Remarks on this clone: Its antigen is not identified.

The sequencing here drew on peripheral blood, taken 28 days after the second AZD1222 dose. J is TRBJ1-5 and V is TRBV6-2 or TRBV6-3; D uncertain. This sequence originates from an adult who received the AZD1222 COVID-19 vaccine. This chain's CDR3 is CASSPYKIRRDQPQHF. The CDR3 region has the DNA TGTGCCAGCAGTCCCTACAAAATACGACGGGATCAGCCCCAGCATTTT.